The rows below give T cell receptor beta chains drawn from one sample of a study of control samples from healthy donors and cancer patients. Repertoires were generated with immunoSEQ multiplex PCR, while TCRdb's copy carries only in-frame clones and drops some. This sample has almost 40,000 clones, with around 83% found just once. Sequenced sample: PBMCs. Source of these receptors: an older woman with lung cancer. Each CDR3 is given with its conserved first and last residue. A D gene is named only where the DNA matches it firmly. A clone size is listed for some rows: how often the clone was seen (once, few, many), or a class if it is expanded.

12	few	TRBJ2-7	TRBV2	.	CASRRDFYEQYF	TGTGCCAGCAGGAGGGACTTCTACGAGCAGTACTTC
16	.	TRBJ2-7	TRBV11-3	.	CASSLGVGGSSYEQYF	TGTGCCAGCAGCTTAGGAGTTGGGGGGAGCTCCTACGAGCAGTACTTC
13	.	TRBJ2-2	TRBV3-1/TRBV3-2	.	CASSSTDTGELFF	TGTGCCAGCAGCTCAACGGACACCGGGGAGCTGTTTTTT
16	.	TRBJ2-5	TRBV6-5	TRBD2	CASSFLLAGGSSDQYF	TGTGCCAGCAGTTTCCTCCTAGCGGGGGGTTCAAGTGACCAGTACTTC
13	.	TRBJ2-1	TRBV25-1	TRBD2	CASRDSGSHEQFF	TGTGCCAGCAGGGATAGCGGGAGCCATGAGCAGTTCTTC
14	few	TRBJ1-2	TRBV3-1/TRBV3-2	TRBD1	CASSQITGGSGYTF	TGTGCCAGCAGCCAAATTACAGGGGGCTCTGGCTACACCTTC
15	.	TRBJ2-6	TRBV6-2/TRBV6-3	.	CASSHYSAGANVLTF	TGTGCCAGCAGTCACTACAGTGCTGGGGCCAACGTCCTGACTTTC
13	once	TRBJ1-1	TRBV30	.	CAWSGGAFTEAFF	TGTGCCTGGAGTGGGGGGGCGTTCACTGAAGCTTTCTTT
16	.	TRBJ2-1	TRBV15	TRBD1	CATSQTDRGLYNEQFF	TGTGCCACCAGCCAGACGGACAGGGGGCTTTACAATGAGCAGTTCTTC
12	.	TRBJ2-7	TRBV12-3/TRBV12-4	.	CASSPNPYEQYF	TGTGCCAGCAGTCCGAACCCCTACGAGCAGTACTTC